These 27 T cell receptor beta chains came from one sample sequenced in a study of OX40 agonist ivuxolimab in advanced cancers. Here immunoSEQ multiplex PCR was the method, and the copy in TCRdb shows in-frame clones only, minus some. This sample has 65,000 to 95,000 clones, with about 91% found just once. The sample was CD4+ or CD8+ T cells sorted from blood, taken in a trial of the OX40 agonist ivuxolimab. All receptors come from an adult with an advanced solid tumor such as melanoma, head and neck, liver or kidney cancer.

This chain uses TRBV29-1 with TRBJ1-2, with no clear D. Looked up from germline, CDR1 is SQVTM and CDR2 is ANQGSEA. V was shortened by 3 bases and J by 12 bases, with 17 bases between the two germline ends. The CDR3 loop spans 12 amino acids. CDR3 sequence (DNA): TGCAGCGTTGATCGCCAGGCAAGTTGGAACACCTTC. Translated: CSVDRQASWNTF.

This clone has only a few counts. CDR3: CASSYLAGGYEQYF. CDR3 sequence (DNA): TGTGCCAGCAGCTATCTAGCGGGGGGCTACGAGCAGTACTTC. The J gene is TRBJ2-7, the V gene TRBV7-6; TRBD2 aligns across 11 bases. V was pared by 4 bases and J by 3 bases, with 2 bases of the junction left unmatched. The V gene's germline CDR1 is SGHVS and CDR2 FNYEAQ. The CDR3 has 14 amino acids.

J is TRBJ2-5 and V is TRBV5-1; D is perhaps TRBD2 (5 bases). The J call is doubtful: the DNA matches TRBJ2-7 better. The V gene's germline CDR1 is SGHRS and CDR2 YFSETQ. The CDR3 totals 14 residues. As DNA, the CDR3 is TGCGCCAGCAGCCTGCAAGGGAGCTCCTACGAGCAGTACTTC. Its translation: CASSLQGSSYEQYF.

Concerning this clone: Other DNA sequences in this sample translate to the same CDR3. The genes are TRBV2 and TRBJ2-2; D may correspond to TRBD1 or TRBD2 (5 bases each). From germline, CDR1 is SNHLY and CDR2 FYNNEI. The CDR3 covers 14 residues. V was cut by 6 bases and J by 1 base, with 9 bases left in between. Here the CDR3 reads CASSGDGNTGELFF. In nucleotides, the CDR3 is TGTGCCAGCAGCGGGGACGGGAACACCGGGGAGCTGTTTTTT.

CDR3 sequence: CASRTGVGFNYGYTF. The CDR3 DNA reads as TGTGCCAGCAGAACAGGGGTGGGTTTTAACTATGGCTACACCTTC. This chain joins TRBV6-5 and TRBJ1-2; the match to TRBD1 covers 7 bases. The CDR3 runs 15 residues. V dropped 6 bases and J dropped 1; count of bases not matched to a gene: 8. Per germline, CDR1 MNHEY and CDR2 SVGAGI.

The CDR3 here is CASSTPSGRGAEQFF. The CDR3 bases are TGTGCCAGCAGTACCCCTAGCGGGAGGGGCGCTGAGCAGTTCTTC. The chain joins TRBV27 to TRBJ2-1; 12 bases align to TRBD2. CDR1 is MNHEY, CDR2 SMNVEV, per germline (reference sequence). The CDR3 has 15 amino acids. J gave up 9 bases and V 5 bases, and 8 bases lay outside the gene matches.

The chain links TRBV10-2 to TRBJ2-7, with 8 bases that match TRBD1. This CDR3 contains 15 residues. V trimming: 6 bases; J trimming: 3 bases; junction bases outside the gene matches: 10. Germline V gives CDR1 WSHSY, CDR2 SAAADI. CDR3 sequence: CASSEDRVLLYEQYF. Here the CDR3 DNA reads TGCGCCAGCAGCGAGGACAGGGTATTACTCTACGAGCAGTACTTC.

The chain is built from TRBV9 and TRBJ1-5; 10 positions match TRBD1. Germline-derived CDR1 and CDR2 are SGDLS and YYNGEE. V shed 3 bases, J shed 6 bases, and the junction held 6 bases outside the gene matches. This CDR3 is 15 amino acids long. The CDR3 here is CASSATGTGVQPQHF. CDR3 coding DNA: TGTGCCAGCAGCGCGACCGGGACAGGGGTTCAGCCCCAGCATTTT.

The chain is built from TRBV6-5 and TRBJ2-3, with 8 bases aligning to TRBD2. V lost 7 bases, J lost 5 bases, and 11 bases stayed unmatched. Germline values: CDR1 MNHEY, CDR2 SVGAGI. This CDR3 region has 15 residues. The CDR3 reads CASTLGGVGEDTQYF. CDR3 bases: TGTGCCAGCACCCTCGGGGGGGTTGGTGAAGATACGCAGTATTTT.

The rearrangement joins TRBV18 to TRBJ1-5, with 10 positions matching TRBD1. Losses at the gene ends were 2 bases for V and 5 bases for J; bases not matched to a gene: 6. Germline CDR1 is KGHSH and CDR2 is LQKENI. This CDR3 spans 16 amino acids. The CDR3: CASSPGIGTGDQPQHF. The CDR3 DNA reads as TGTGCCAGCTCACCAGGGATCGGGACAGGGGATCAGCCCCAGCATTTT.

The CDR3 sequence: CASDPGGTSNQPQHF. The CDR3 region has the DNA TGTGCCAGCGACCCAGGGGGGACGAGCAATCAGCCCCAGCATTTT. This chain connects TRBV19 to TRBJ1-5; TRBD1 aligns across 7 bases. After removal of 9 bases from V and 1 base from J, the junction contained 9 bases not matched to a gene. The germline CDR1 and CDR2 sequences are LNHDA and SQIVND (reference sequence). The CDR3 sequence is 15 residues long.

This rearrangement joins TRBV20-1 to TRBJ2-5; possible D gene TRBD1, 6 bases. Trimming pared 5 bases from V and 10 bases from J, leaving 14 bases between. There are 11 residues in the CDR3. Per germline, CDR1 DFQATT and CDR2 SNEGSKA (reference sequence). The CDR3 bases are TGCAGTGCTTCGTATCAGGGGAGCCAGTACTTC. Translating it yields CSASYQGSQYF.

For the CDR3, the DNA is TGCGCCAGCACCCTAGGACAGAGTTACGAGCAGTACTTC. This encodes CASTLGQSYEQYF. The chain joins TRBV5-1 to TRBJ2-7; D may be TRBD1 (6 bases). Per the germline V gene, CDR1 is SGHRS and CDR2 is YFSETQ. The CDR3 is made up of 13 amino acids. V lost 6 bases to trimming and J lost 4 bases, with 14 bases between them.

The table lists this clone with a count of one. The J gene is TRBJ2-3, the V gene TRBV5-1, with D possibly TRBD2 on 6 matching bases. CDR1 is SGHRS, CDR2 YFSETQ, per germline. Trimming shortened V by 4 bases and J by 3 bases, and 15 bases separated the two germline ends. The CDR3 extends over 15 amino acids. The CDR3, as DNA: TGCGCCAGCAGCCCTGAATGGGGGGAGACAGATACGCAGTATTTT. Residues: CASSPEWGETDTQYF.

V and J are TRBV6-1 and TRBJ1-2, with no clear D. Germline values: CDR1 MNHNS, CDR2 SASEGT. This CDR3 is built from 14 residues. The germline V and J ends were trimmed by 3 bases and 3 bases, with 11 bases remaining between them. DNA of the CDR3: TGTGCCAGCAGTGAGGTCCTCGGGGACTATGGCTACACCTTC. Protein sequence: CASSEVLGDYGYTF.

This sequence joins TRBV19 and TRBJ1-1, with D unclear. The V end lost 5 bases, the J end lost 5 bases, and 12 bases lay between the germline ends. CDR1 and CDR2 from the germline V gene are LNHDA and SQIVND (reference sequence). The CDR3 has 13 residues. CDR3: CASSEQEGTEAFF. CDR3 DNA sequence: TGTGCCAGTAGTGAGCAGGAAGGTACTGAAGCTTTCTTT.

CDR3 region: CSVSGHIFYTF. The DNA for the CDR3 is TGCAGTGTATCGGGACACATCTTCTACACCTTC. The chain is built from TRBV20-1 and TRBJ1-2, with D possibly matching TRBD1 (6 bases). Trimming shortened V by 7 bases and J by 10 bases, and 16 bases separated the two germline ends. This CDR3 is 11 amino acids long. The germline V gene has CDR1 DFQATT and CDR2 SNEGSKA (reference sequence).

The genes are TRBV13 and TRBJ2-3; TRBD1 aligns across 8 bases. The CDR3 is made up of 16 amino acids. V shed 5 bases, J shed 4 bases, and the junction held 11 bases outside the gene matches. Looked up from germline, CDR1 is PRHDT and CDR2 is FYEKMQ (reference sequence). CDR3 in DNA: TGTGCCAGCAGCAAAAACGGACAGGGAAATTCAGATACGCAGTATTTT. This translates into CASSKNGQGNSDTQYF.

The rearrangement joins TRBV5-1 to TRBJ1-2; perhaps TRBD1 as D (5 bases). Trimming left V 0 bases short and J 7 bases short, with 10 bases between. The CDR3 totals 13 residues. CDR1 SGHRS and CDR2 YFSETQ come from the germline V gene. The CDR3 nucleotides read TGCGCCAGCAGCTTGGCAGGGATGGGTGGCTACACCTTC. Translating gives CASSLAGMGGYTF.

This rearrangement joins TRBV18 to TRBJ2-7, with 14 bases identical to TRBD2. Looked up from germline, CDR1 is KGHSH and CDR2 is LQKENI. With 0 bases clipped from V and 0 bases from J, the junction kept 4 bases outside the gene matches. This CDR3 has 18 amino acids. The DNA of the CDR3 is TGTGCCAGCTCACCACCGACCGGGACTAGCGGGAGCTCCTACGAGCAGTACTTC. Residues: CASSPPTGTSGSSYEQYF.

This clone was observed a handful of times. This chain links TRBV7-8 with TRBJ2-1; 8 bases map to TRBD2. CDR1 and CDR2 (germline): SGHVS, FQNEAQ. This CDR3 contains 18 residues. Trimming took 0 bases from V and 6 from J; bases not matched to a gene: 13. The CDR3 loop is CASSLAWGSGVASNEQFF. The CDR3 bases are TGTGCCAGCAGCTTAGCATGGGGTAGCGGGGTCGCCAGCAATGAGCAGTTCTTC.

The chain carries TRBV9 and TRBJ2-3, with 9 bases identical to TRBD2. This CDR3 contains 18 residues. CDR1 is SGDLS, CDR2 YYNGEE, per germline. Trimming took 0 bases from V and 0 from J; bases not matched to a gene: 8. This chain's CDR3 is CASSVDAGGRWSTDTQYF. Here the CDR3 DNA reads TGTGCCAGCAGCGTAGATGCGGGAGGGCGGTGGAGCACAGATACGCAGTATTTT.

The genes are TRBV7-3 and TRBJ2-3, with D unclear. The germline V and J ends were trimmed by 0 bases and 0 bases, with 7 bases remaining between them. The CDR3 has 15 residues. The germline CDR1 and CDR2 sequences are SGHTA and FQGTGA. Written as DNA, the CDR3 is TGTGCCAGCAGCTTAACGAGTTCTAGCACAGATACGCAGTATTTT. It is translated as CASSLTSSSTDTQYF.

The chain couples TRBV18 to TRBJ2-1, with D perhaps TRBD1 (6 bases). V was clipped by 5 bases and J by 10 bases, with 18 bases between them. This CDR3 is built from 14 residues. Germline assignment: CDR1 KGHSH and CDR2 LQKENI. The CDR3 reads CASSSLRQAVEQFF. CDR3 DNA: TGTGCCAGCTCATCCCTCCGACAGGCGGTCGAGCAGTTCTTC.

The chain links TRBV29-1 to TRBJ1-1; D gene ambiguous. Looked up from germline, CDR1 is SQVTM and CDR2 is ANQGSEA. The CDR3 runs to 14 residues. Trimming removed 6 bases from V and 0 bases from J, with 14 bases in between. CDR3 protein: CSVALGGMNTEAFF. The CDR3 DNA reads TGCAGCGTAGCTTTGGGCGGCATGAACACTGAAGCTTTCTTT.

The chain has TRBV19 and TRBJ2-7; TRBD2 matches at 14 bases. J gave up 4 bases and V 7 bases, and 9 bases lay outside the gene matches. Germline V gene lookup returns CDR1 LNHDA and CDR2 SQIVND (reference sequence). The CDR3 spans 16 residues. CDR3 amino acids: CASKRGGLAGEYEQYF. CDR3 nucleotide sequence: TGTGCCAGTAAAAGAGGGGGACTAGCGGGAGAGTACGAGCAGTACTTC.

About this clone: The junction departs from germline at one end; a sequencing error may be responsible. The chain carries TRBV6-5 and TRBJ2-1, with 8 bases aligning to TRBD2. Germline loops: CDR1 MNHEY, CDR2 SVGAGI. The CDR3 loop spans 16 amino acids. In DNA, the CDR3 is TGTGCCAGCACTTACAGTCTAGCGGGCCCCTACAATGAGCAGTTCTTC. It yields the protein CASTYSLAGPYNEQFF.